This T cell receptor beta chain comes out of a study of shared clonotypes between healthy human individuals. General observations from the study: Although depth was large, rarefaction showed that sequencing of the sorted subsets was incomplete. Several donors showed sharing of around 5% of naive CD4 clonotypes.

The CDR3 consists of 14 residues. V was pared by 4 bases and J by 5 bases, with 15 bases between. Germline CDR1 reads LGHNA; CDR2 reads YSLEER. This clone has a single count. Its antigen is unknown. Original data processing: Without quality scores, immunoSEQ junctional reads could not be filtered like full-length reads. TCRdb keeps only in-frame clones here, not all; method: immunoSEQ multiplex PCR. The V and J calls and clone size are taken from that table; D and trimming were inferred from the DNA. The data contain about 820,000 clones, around 92% of them singletons. Naive CD8 cells lacked CD45RO, underwent positive selection for CCR7 and left out terminally differentiated effector memory CD45RA+ cells. All donors were healthy HIV-negative adults lacking recent acute infections or vaccinations.

Input material: naive CD8+ T cells sorted from blood. The genes are TRBV4-3 and TRBJ2-7; D gene ambiguous. The receptor was isolated from a man under 40 in good health. DNA of the CDR3: TGCGCCAGCAGCCTACTCAGGCTTTTCCACGAGCAGTACTTC. Protein product: CASSLLRLFHEQYF.